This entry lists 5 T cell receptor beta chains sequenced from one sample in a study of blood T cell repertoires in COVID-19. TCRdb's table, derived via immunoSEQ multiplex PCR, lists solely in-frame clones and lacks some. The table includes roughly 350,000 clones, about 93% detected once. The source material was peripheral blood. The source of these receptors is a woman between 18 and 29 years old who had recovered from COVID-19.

CDR3 coding DNA: TGTGCCAGCACCGGGACAGGGTTCGGGGAGCTGTTTTTT. Translation: CASTGTGFGELFF. The genes are TRBV12-3 or TRBV12-4 and TRBJ2-2; 9 bases are a match to TRBD1. This CDR3 is built from 13 residues. V shed 7 bases, J shed 7 bases, and the junction held 4 bases outside the gene matches.

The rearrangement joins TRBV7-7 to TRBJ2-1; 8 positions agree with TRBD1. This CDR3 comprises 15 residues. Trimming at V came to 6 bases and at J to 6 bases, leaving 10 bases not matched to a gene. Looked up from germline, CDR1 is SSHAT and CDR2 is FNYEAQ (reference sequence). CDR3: CASSPDRAGFNEQFF. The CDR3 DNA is TGTGCCAGCAGTCCGGACAGGGCCGGATTCAATGAGCAGTTCTTC.

CDR3 region: CASSLQLLTTIYF. DNA for the CDR3: TGTGCCAGCAGCTTACAACTACTGACCACCATATATTTT. V is TRBV7-9 and J is TRBJ1-3; D is undetermined. CDR1 is SEHNR, CDR2 FQNEAQ, per germline (reference sequence). This CDR3 comprises 13 residues. V lost 2 bases and J 9 bases, leaving 11 bases between the germline ends.

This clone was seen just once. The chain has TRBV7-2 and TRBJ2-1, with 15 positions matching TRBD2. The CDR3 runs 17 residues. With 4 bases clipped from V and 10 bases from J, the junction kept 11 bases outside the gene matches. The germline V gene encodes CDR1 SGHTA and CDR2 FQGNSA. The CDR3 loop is CASSSGLAGGVVWEQFF. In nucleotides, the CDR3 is TGTGCCAGCAGCTCAGGACTAGCGGGAGGGGTGGTTTGGGAGCAGTTCTTC.

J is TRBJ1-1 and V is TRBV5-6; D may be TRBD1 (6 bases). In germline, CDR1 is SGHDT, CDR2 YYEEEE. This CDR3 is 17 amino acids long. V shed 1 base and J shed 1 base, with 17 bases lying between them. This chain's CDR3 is CASSLLGSDSKNTEAFF. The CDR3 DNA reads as TGTGCCAGCAGCTTGTTAGGTTCGGACAGTAAGAACACTGAAGCTTTCTTT.